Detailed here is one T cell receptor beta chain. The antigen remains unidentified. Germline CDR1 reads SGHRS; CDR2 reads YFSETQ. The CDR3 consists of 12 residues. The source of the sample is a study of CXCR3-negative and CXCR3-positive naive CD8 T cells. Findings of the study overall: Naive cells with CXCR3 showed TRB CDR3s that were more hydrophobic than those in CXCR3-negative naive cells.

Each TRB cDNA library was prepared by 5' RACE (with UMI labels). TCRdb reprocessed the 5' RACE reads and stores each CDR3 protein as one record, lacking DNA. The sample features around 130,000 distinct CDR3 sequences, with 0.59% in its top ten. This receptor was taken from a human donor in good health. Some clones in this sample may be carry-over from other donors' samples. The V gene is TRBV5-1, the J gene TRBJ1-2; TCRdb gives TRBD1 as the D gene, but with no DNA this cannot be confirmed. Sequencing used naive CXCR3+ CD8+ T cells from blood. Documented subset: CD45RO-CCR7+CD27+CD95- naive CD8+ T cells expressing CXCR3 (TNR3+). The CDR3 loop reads CASTGGGHGYTF.